A single sample is the source of the 8 T cell receptor beta chains below, sequenced in a study of cytomegalovirus exposure and HLA in healthy donors. PCR employed 60 Vbeta and 13 Jbeta primers. Generated by immunoSEQ multiplex PCR, the TCRdb table keeps only in-frame clones and is missing some. The data hold 150,000 to 200,000 clones, with approximately 83% observed a single time. The sequenced sample was PBMCs. These receptors all come from a male donor in good health and CMV-seronegative.

V is TRBV18 and J is TRBJ1-4; D remains ambiguous. V lost 0 bases to trimming and J lost 8 bases, with 13 bases between them. CDR1 KGHSH and CDR2 LQKENI come from the germline V gene. This CDR3 contains 15 residues. CDR3 loop: CASSPPSSAAEKLFF. CDR3 bases: TGTGCCAGCTCACCACCGAGCAGTGCGGCGGAAAAACTGTTTTTT.

The chain uses TRBV28 and TRBJ1-5; D possibly corresponds to TRBD1 (6 bases). This CDR3 has 17 amino acids. Trimming stripped 1 base from V and 4 bases from J, with 17 bases between. Looked up from germline, CDR1 is MDHEN and CDR2 is SYDVKM. The DNA of the CDR3 is TGTGCCAGCAGTTTATCTCGGGGGGCGTCGGCGAATCAGCCCCAGCATTTT. The encoded protein is CASSLSRGASANQPQHF.

This clone came up once. The rearrangement uses TRBV18 and TRBJ1-1; D is undetermined. Germline CDR1 KGHSH, CDR2 LQKENI. This CDR3 is built from 12 residues. Trimming removed 2 bases at V and 5 bases at J, with 6 bases between. The CDR3 bases are TGTGCCAGCTCACCAGATGAGACTGAAGCTTTCTTT. It translates to CASSPDETEAFF.

The rearrangement joins TRBV5-1 to TRBJ2-6; D gene uncertain. V lost 1 base and J lost 2, with 4 bases in between. CDR1 SGHRS and CDR2 YFSETQ come from the germline V gene. This CDR3 is built from 14 residues. CDR3 nucleotides: TGCGCCAGCAGCTTGACACCTGGGGCCAACGTCCTGACTTTC. Protein sequence: CASSLTPGANVLTF.

The chain joins TRBV7-3 to TRBJ1-6; D might be TRBD1 (6 bases). The V gene lost 2 bases and the J gene lost 2 bases, with 7 bases spanning the gap. CDR3 length: 15 residues. Germline V CDR1 and CDR2: SGHTA, FQGTGA. This CDR3 reads CASSLGGTYNSPLHF. CDR3 nucleotides: TGTGCCAGCAGCTTAGGGGGCACCTATAATTCACCCCTCCACTTT. Full variable domain (missing parts from reference TRBV7-3 and TRBJ1-6): GAGVSQTPSNKVTEKGKYVELRCDPISGHTALYWYRQSLGQGPEFLIYFQGTGAADDSGLPNDRFFAVRPEGSVSTLKIQRTERGDSAVYLCASSLGGTYNSPLHFGNGTRLTVT.

The gene calls are TRBV29-1 and TRBJ2-7; 8 bases fit TRBD1. J gave up 4 bases and V 6 bases, and 5 bases lay outside the gene matches. Germline V lookup: CDR1 SQVTM, CDR2 ANQGSEA. The CDR3 has 12 residues. In DNA form, the CDR3 reads TGCAGCGTGCGACAGGGGAATTACGAGCAGTACTTC. Amino acids: CSVRQGNYEQYF.

V is TRBV5-1 and J is TRBJ2-2, with 8 bases that match TRBD2. The CDR3 length is 16 residues. The germline CDR1 and CDR2 sequences are SGHRS and YFSETQ. Germline trimming cut 4 bases from V and 5 bases from J; bases unmatched to any gene: 10. CDR3 amino acids: CASSLSRGGLTGELFF. The CDR3 nucleotides are TGCGCCAGCAGCCTCTCCCGGGGGGGCCTTACCGGGGAGCTGTTTTTT.

The V call is TRBV9, the J call TRBJ1-1; 8 bases are a match to TRBD1. In germline, CDR1 is SGDLS, CDR2 YYNGEE. There are 22 residues in the CDR3. The V segment lost 4 bases and the J segment 0 bases; nucleotides outside the gene matches: 26. The CDR3 sequence is CASSPQKEDRAGFAVVNTEAFF. In nucleotides, the CDR3 is TGTGCCAGCAGCCCCCAGAAGGAGGACAGGGCGGGTTTTGCGGTAGTGAACACTGAAGCTTTCTTT.